One and the same sample provided the 24 T cell receptor beta chains below, sequenced in a study of blood T cell repertoires in COVID-19. TCRdb keeps only in-frame clones here, not all; method: immunoSEQ multiplex PCR. The sample lists just over 300,000 clones, approximately 88% occurring once. Sequencing used PBMCs or T cells enriched from blood (not recorded which). All receptors derive from a woman younger than 35 who had recovered from COVID-19.

The J gene is TRBJ1-1, the V gene TRBV29-1, with 7 nucleotides matching TRBD1. V dropped 8 bases and J dropped 1; count of bases not matched to a gene: 10. There are 14 residues in the CDR3. Germline assignment: CDR1 SQVTM and CDR2 ANQGSEA. The CDR3 DNA reads as TGCAGCTTCAGCGCCGGGACAGCGAACACTGAAGCTTTCTTT. Its protein product is CSFSAGTANTEAFF.

The chain recombines TRBV14 with TRBJ1-2; D perhaps matches TRBD1 (5 bases). Trimming left V 2 bases short and J 8 bases short, with 18 bases between. The CDR3 covers 15 residues. Germline V gene lookup returns CDR1 SGHDN and CDR2 FVKESK. The CDR3 nucleotides read TGTGCCAGCAGCCAACCCCCCCTGGGAGGGGAAGGCTACACCTTC. Amino acid sequence: CASSQPPLGGEGYTF. The entire variable domain, with the rest obtained from reference TRBV14 and TRBJ1-2, is as follows: EAGVTQFPSHSVIEKGQTVTLRCDPISGHDNLYWYRRVMGKEIKFLLHFVKESKQDESGMPNNRFLAERTGGTYSTLKVQPAELEDSGVYFCASSQPPLGGEGYTFGSGTRLTVV.

The CDR3 nucleotides read TGCGCCACCACGCCCTGGACGCCCGGGACAGGTAATATCTACGAGCAGTACTTC. It translates to CATTPWTPGTGNIYEQYF. The chain uses TRBV10-1 and TRBJ2-7, with TRBD1 matching 8 bases. This CDR3 comprises 18 residues. With V trimmed by 10 bases and J by 3 bases, 23 bases remained unmatched. Looked up from germline, CDR1 is WNHNN and CDR2 is SYGVQD (reference sequence).

V and J are TRBV2 and TRBJ2-7; 12 bases agree with TRBD2. Trimming removed 6 bases from V and 1 base from J; junction bases left unmatched: 10. The length of the CDR3 is 17 residues. From germline, CDR1 is SNHLY and CDR2 FYNNEI. The CDR3 bases are TGTGCCAGCAGACTAGCGGGAGGCCGACCGAATTCCTACGAGCAGTACTTC. Protein: CASRLAGGRPNSYEQYF.

There are a few counts of this clone. The rearrangement links TRBV4-2 to TRBJ1-5, with D possibly matching TRBD1 (6 bases). CDR1 LGHNA and CDR2 YNFKEQ come from the germline V gene. CDR3 length equals 14 residues. The V and J ends lost 0 bases and 15 bases respectively, with 18 bases between them. The CDR3 loop is CASSQDRDMGQRHF. The CDR3 DNA reads TGTGCCAGCAGCCAAGATCGAGATATGGGACAACGGCATTTT.

The chain joins TRBV24-1 to TRBJ2-7, with D possibly matching TRBD1 (5 bases). Germline V gene lookup returns CDR1 KGHDR and CDR2 SFDVKD. Trimming pared 9 bases from V and 1 base from J, leaving 12 bases between. There are 13 residues in the CDR3. The CDR3 loop is CATSVAGSYEQYF. DNA of the CDR3: TGTGCCACCTCGGTCGCAGGGTCCTACGAGCAGTACTTC.

The chain carries TRBV7-9 and TRBJ2-5; D is unresolved. The ends were cut back, 1 base at V and 5 bases at J, with 14 bases in the middle. The CDR3 sequence is 15 residues long. Germline values: CDR1 SEHNR, CDR2 FQNEAQ (reference sequence). CDR3 amino acids: CASSLGPNLLETQYF. CDR3 coding DNA: TGTGCCAGCAGCTTAGGGCCAAACCTTTTGGAGACCCAGTACTTC.

This clone was seen a few times. This chain connects TRBV15 to TRBJ1-2; TRBD1 aligns across 11 bases. The germline V gene encodes CDR1 LNHNV and CDR2 YYDKDF (reference sequence). The CDR3 consists of 16 residues. With V trimmed by 3 bases and J by 2 bases, 5 bases remained unmatched. This chain's CDR3 is CATSRDRGQVNYGYTF. DNA of the CDR3: TGTGCCACCAGCAGGGACAGGGGGCAGGTCAACTATGGCTACACCTTC.

The V call is TRBV19, the J call TRBJ1-5, with D uncertain. The CDR3 loop spans 16 amino acids. V lost 3 bases, J lost 2 bases, and 14 bases lay in between. Looked up from germline, CDR1 is LNHDA and CDR2 is SQIVND (reference sequence). The DNA for the CDR3 is TGTGCCAGTAGTATCGGTTTGGCGGGCGGCAATCAGCCCCAGCATTTT. It encodes CASSIGLAGGNQPQHF.

The chain links TRBV7-9 to TRBJ2-1, with D unresolved. Trimming took 5 bases from V and 0 from J, leaving 14 bases between them. Per germline, CDR1 SEHNR and CDR2 FQNEAQ (reference sequence). The CDR3 extends over 16 amino acids. The CDR3 DNA sequence: TGTGCCAGCAGCCCTACCCCCACGGGCTCCTACAATGAGCAGTTCTTC. Its translation is CASSPTPTGSYNEQFF.

The chain recombines TRBV4-1 with TRBJ2-1; 9 nucleotides match TRBD2. The CDR3 extends over 16 amino acids. Germline lookup yields CDR1 MGHRA and CDR2 YSYEKL. Trimming took 1 base from V and 4 from J; bases not matched to a gene: 5. The CDR3 protein is CASSQVGLAGYNEQFF. CDR3 DNA: TGCGCCAGCAGCCAAGTTGGGCTAGCGGGGTACAATGAGCAGTTCTTC.

This clone was observed a single time. The chain carries TRBV19 and TRBJ1-4, with D unclear. The germline V and J ends were trimmed by 6 bases and 5 bases, with 10 bases remaining between them. The CDR3 totals 13 residues. The germline gives CDR1 LNHDA, CDR2 SQIVND (reference sequence). The DNA for the CDR3 is TGTGCCAGTAGCAGGATTGAAAATGAAAAACTGTTTTTT. As protein: CASSRIENEKLFF.

This clone was detected once. The V gene is TRBV9, the J gene TRBJ1-2, with a possible D match to TRBD1 (6 bases). V gave up 1 base and J gave up 0 bases, with 10 bases separating them. Germline V gene data show CDR1 as SGDLS and CDR2 as YYNGEE. The CDR3 has 15 residues. The CDR3 DNA sequence: TGTGCCAGCAGCGTATCAGGGGTAGCTAACTATGGCTACACCTTC. Amino acids: CASSVSGVANYGYTF.

The chain links TRBV7-3 to TRBJ2-1, with D possibly TRBD1 on 6 matching bases. Trimming left V 5 bases short and J 8 bases short, with 13 bases between. CDR3 length: 13 residues. Germline V gene data show CDR1 as SGHTA and CDR2 as FQGTGA. In nucleotides, the CDR3 is TGTGCCAGCAGCCTACAGGGTAACGATGAGCAGTTCTTC. This gives the protein CASSLQGNDEQFF.

This clone has just a few counts. J is TRBJ1-1 and V is TRBV7-2, with 10 bases identical to TRBD1. V gave up 5 bases and J gave up 4 bases; unmatched junction bases: 7. The CDR3 totals 15 residues. Germline V CDR1 and CDR2: SGHTA, FQGNSA. CDR3 loop: CASSIRQGAGTEAFF. The CDR3 bases are TGTGCCAGCAGCATCCGACAGGGGGCGGGCACTGAAGCTTTCTTT.

This clone has only one observation. In nucleotides, the CDR3 is TGTGCCAGCACATTGACAGGGGGATGGAACAATGAGCAGTTCTTC. This encodes CASTLTGGWNNEQFF. The V call is TRBV11-2, the J call TRBJ2-1, with TRBD1 matching 9 bases. This CDR3 contains 15 residues. J gave up 5 bases and V 7 bases, and 9 bases lay outside the gene matches. CDR1 SGHAT and CDR2 FQNNGV come from the germline V gene.

The rearrangement joins TRBV28 to TRBJ2-1; 7 bases match TRBD2. Germline V gene sequence: CDR1 MDHEN, CDR2 SYDVKM. V shed 7 bases, J shed 10 bases, and the junction held 10 bases outside the gene matches. CDR3 size: 13 residues. CDR3 in DNA: TGTGCCAGCAAGGGAGCGGGGTCCGACGAGCAGTTCTTC. Translating gives CASKGAGSDEQFF.

This chain connects TRBV9 to TRBJ2-3; TRBD1 matches at 8 bases. The trim removed 4 bases at V and 10 bases at J, leaving 11 bases unmatched. The V gene's germline CDR1 is SGDLS and CDR2 YYNGEE. The CDR3 extends over 14 amino acids. In DNA form, the CDR3 reads TGTGCCAGCAGCCCAGGGGGCAGTTCAGAGCCGCAGTATTTT. Its translation: CASSPGGSSEPQYF.

The rearrangement links TRBV27 to TRBJ2-1; 9 nucleotides line up with TRBD2. Losses at the gene ends were 5 bases for V and 0 bases for J; bases not matched to a gene: 5. The CDR3 sequence is 16 residues long. Germline lookup yields CDR1 MNHEY and CDR2 SMNVEV (reference sequence). The CDR3 spells CASSPLAGYSYNEQFF. CDR3 sequence (DNA): TGTGCCAGCAGTCCACTAGCGGGCTACTCCTACAATGAGCAGTTCTTC.

The rearrangement uses TRBV19 and TRBJ1-2; 7 positions agree with TRBD1. The CDR3 extends over 17 amino acids. Unmatched junction bases numbered 15, after V lost 7 bases and J lost 1 base. The germline gives CDR1 LNHDA, CDR2 SQIVND (reference sequence). The CDR3 DNA is TGTGCCAGTAATGGCGAAGGGGGACAGACGATTAACTATGGCTACACCTTC. Translated, it gives CASNGEGGQTINYGYTF.

This chain joins TRBV30 and TRBJ1-1, with D uncertain. Looked up from germline, CDR1 is GTSNPN and CDR2 is SVGIG (reference sequence). CDR3 size: 11 residues. Trimming pared 6 bases from V and 10 bases from J, leaving 15 bases between. The CDR3 DNA is TGTGCCTGCCTTCCCGGGTTGAGAGCTTTCTTT. Its protein product is CACLPGLRAFF.

This sequence joins TRBV11-3 and TRBJ1-5, with 7 nucleotides matching TRBD1. The germline V gene has CDR1 SGHNT and CDR2 YENEEA. The CDR3 has 20 amino acids. Trimming took 5 bases from V and 9 from J; bases not matched to a gene: 28. CDR3 coding DNA: TGTGCCAGCAGCGCCCACAGGGGCCGCGTTGATGGTAAAGCTGATTCGCCCCAGCATTTT. Translation gives CASSAHRGRVDGKADSPQHF.

The CDR3 region is CASRADNQPQHF. The CDR3 nucleotides are TGTGCCAGTAGGGCAGACAATCAGCCCCAGCATTTT. The V gene is TRBV19, the J gene TRBJ1-5; D call uncertain. The CDR3 loop spans 12 amino acids. V was cut by 6 bases and J by 3 bases, with 6 bases left in between. The germline CDR1 and CDR2 sequences are LNHDA and SQIVND (reference sequence). Full variable domain (missing parts from reference TRBV19 and TRBJ1-5): DGGITQSPKYLFRKEGQNVTLSCEQNLNHDAMYWYRQDPGQGLRLIYYSQIVNDFQKGDIAEGYSVSREKKESFPLTVTSAQKNPTAFYLCASRADNQPQHFGDGTRLSIL.

The chain employs TRBV28 and TRBJ2-4; TRBD1 matches 7 bases. Looked up from germline, CDR1 is MDHEN and CDR2 is SYDVKM. V was pared by 6 bases and J by 6 bases, with 8 bases of the junction left unmatched. CDR3 length equals 14 residues. The CDR3 sequence: CASSSTRQGNIQYF. In DNA, the CDR3 is TGTGCCAGCAGCTCAACCAGACAGGGAAACATTCAGTACTTC. The variable domain in full, with the rest retrieved from reference TRBV28 and TRBJ2-4, is DVKVTQSSRYLVKRTGEKVFLECVQDMDHENMFWYRQDPGLGLRLIYFSYDVKMKEKGDIPEGYSVSREKKERFSLILESASTNQTSMYLCASSSTRQGNIQYFGAGTRLSVL.